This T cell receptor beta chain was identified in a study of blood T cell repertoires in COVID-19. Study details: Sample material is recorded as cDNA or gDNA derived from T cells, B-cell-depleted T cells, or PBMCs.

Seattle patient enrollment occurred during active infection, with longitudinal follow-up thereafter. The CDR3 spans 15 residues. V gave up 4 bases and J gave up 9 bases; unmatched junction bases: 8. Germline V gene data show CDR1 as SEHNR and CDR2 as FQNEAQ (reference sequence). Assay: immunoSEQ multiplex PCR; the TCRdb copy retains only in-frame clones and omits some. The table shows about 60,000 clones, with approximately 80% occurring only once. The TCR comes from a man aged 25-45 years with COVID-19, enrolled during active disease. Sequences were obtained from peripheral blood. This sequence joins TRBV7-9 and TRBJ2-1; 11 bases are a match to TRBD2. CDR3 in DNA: TGTGCCAGCAGCTCTCCGGGACTAGCGGTGGTTGAGCAGTTCTTC. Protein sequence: CASSSPGLAVVEQFF.